This T cell receptor beta chain came from a study of T-cell memory formation after mild COVID-19. As for the study in general: Clusters were largely donor specific. Study-wide results and limits: Contracting CD4+ clones were located mainly in CM and EM, and CD8+ clones in EMRA. Memory sampled before infection contained some responding clones, suggesting cross-reactive memory joined.

TCR alpha and TCR beta cDNA libraries carrying sample barcodes and UMIs came from 5'RACE with constant-segment primers. One entry per CDR3 protein, called by TCRdb with MiXCR from the 5' RACE reads. Of 35,000 to 45,000 distinct CDR3 sequences in the sample, about 7.1% were seen once. Remarks on this clonotype: The antigen remains undetermined.

V gave up 0 bases and J gave up 1 base, with 13 bases separating them. CDR1 LGHNA and CDR2 YNFKEQ come from the germline V gene. This CDR3 has 16 amino acids. J is TRBJ2-7 and V is TRBV4-2; D is possibly TRBD1 (6 bases). This TCR was sampled from a young man who had mild COVID-19 (a few samples of this study predate the infection). Cell type and time point are not known. The sequenced sample was PBMCs or a T cell subset sorted from them (not recorded which). The CDR3 sequence is CASSQDGTFTSYEQYF. As DNA, the CDR3 is TGTGCCAGCAGCCAAGATGGGACATTTACTTCCTACGAGCAGTACTTC.